The 17 T cell receptor beta chains below all came from one sample that was sequenced in a study of T cell repertoires in cytomegalovirus infection (dated by TCRdb to about 2019). Sequencing took place on an Illumina HiSeq 1500. TCRdb reran the public reads through fastp at Q25 and MiXCR, keeping productive beta chains. Every entry covers one CDR3 protein and lists the most common genes and DNA from its rows. For this sample the table gives about 78,000 distinct CDR3 sequences, of which approximately 39% were detected only once. Approximately 93% of the sample belongs to the ten largest clones. The sample's treatment or condition label, in plain terms: in vitro stimulation with specific CMV peptide epitopes to enrich CMV-specific T cells. Their antigens are not known. Here the sequenced sample was CD8+ T cells from cultured PBMCs, taken from culture after CMV antigen stimulation. All receptors come from a human donor in good health (CMV status not recorded). Some clones in this sample may be carry-over from other donors' samples.

This clonotype occurred a few times. The gene calls are TRBV6-1 and TRBJ1-3; D ambiguous. The CDR3 spans 15 residues. Germline CDR1 and CDR2: MNHNS and SASEGT. V gave up 2 bases and J gave up 0 bases, with 8 bases separating them. The CDR3 region is CASSEMANSGNTIYF. CDR3 in DNA: TGTGCCAGCAGTGAAATGGCAAACTCTGGAAACACCATATATTTT.

J is TRBJ1-1 and V is TRBV5-4; D ambiguous. The CDR3 has 14 amino acids. Germline V gene data show CDR1 as SGHNT and CDR2 as YYREEE (reference sequence). Trimming cost V 4 bases and J 4 bases, with 14 bases left between them. The CDR3 DNA reads TGTGCCAGCAGCCGATCCTCAGGTGGCACTGAAGCTTTCTTT. Encoded protein: CASSRSSGGTEAFF.

V usage is TRBV6-1 and J usage is TRBJ2-1; tentative D call: TRBD2 (6 bases). The V end lost 8 bases, the J end lost 8 bases, and 19 bases lay between the germline ends. The CDR3 has 14 residues. Germline CDR1 MNHNS, CDR2 SASEGT. CDR3 residues: CASCQLGGFDEQFF. The CDR3 DNA sequence: TGTGCCAGCTGTCAGTTAGGAGGGTTCGATGAGCAGTTCTTC.

The V gene is TRBV5-1, the J gene TRBJ1-2; D may be TRBD1 (6 bases). CDR1 is SGHRS and CDR2 is YFSETQ in the germline V gene. The length of the CDR3 is 14 residues. With 5 bases removed from V and 5 bases from J, the gap between germline ends came to 16 bases. The CDR3 nucleotides read TGCGCCAGCAGACCAGACAGGAGAGGATATGGCTACACCTTC. As protein: CASRPDRRGYGYTF.

The chain has TRBV5-5 and TRBJ1-5; no clear D. The length of the CDR3 is 14 residues. Germline CDR1 SGHKS, CDR2 YYEKEE (reference sequence). V was cut by 2 bases and J by 3 bases, with 9 bases left in between. CDR3 region: CASSFVQDNQPQHF. The CDR3, as DNA: TGTGCCAGCAGCTTCGTCCAGGACAATCAGCCCCAGCATTTT.

The chain employs TRBV7-2 and TRBJ2-7; no firm D call. V was trimmed by 2 bases and J by 0 bases, leaving 8 bases between them. This CDR3 comprises 14 residues. Germline CDR1 SGHTA, CDR2 FQGNSA. The CDR3 bases are TGTGCCAGCAGCTTATGGCGGAGCTCCTACGAGCAGTACTTC. This gives the protein CASSLWRSSYEQYF.

The chain links TRBV20-1 to TRBJ2-2; 9 bases are shared with TRBD2. Germline lookup yields CDR1 DFQATT and CDR2 SNEGSKA (reference sequence). There are 14 residues in the CDR3. J gave up 7 bases and V 6 bases, and 9 bases lay outside the gene matches. The CDR3 sequence is CSAWGLADSGELFF. The CDR3 DNA reads as TGCAGTGCCTGGGGACTAGCCGACAGCGGGGAGCTGTTTTTT.

This clonotype was recorded once. The rearrangement links TRBV4-1 to TRBJ2-5; 10 nucleotides line up with TRBD2. This CDR3 region has 17 residues. CDR1 is MGHRA, CDR2 YSYEKL, per germline. The trim removed 0 bases at V and 5 bases at J, leaving 9 bases unmatched. This CDR3 is CASSQDLGAGGQETQYF. The CDR3 DNA is TGCGCCAGCAGCCAAGATTTAGGAGCGGGGGGGCAGGAGACCCAGTACTTC.

This clonotype was observed a few times. The chain combines TRBV5-4 with TRBJ2-1, with TRBD2 matching 10 bases. This CDR3 is built from 15 residues. From germline, CDR1 is SGHNT and CDR2 YYREEE (reference sequence). Trimming at V came to 4 bases and at J to 8 bases, leaving 9 bases not matched to a gene. In DNA, the CDR3 is TGTGCCAGCAGCAGGACTAGCGGCGAGAAGGATGAGCAGTTCTTC. Protein: CASSRTSGEKDEQFF. The complete variable domain, with remaining parts taken from reference TRBV5-4 and TRBJ2-1, reads ETGVTQSPTHLIKTRGQQVTLRCSSQSGHNTVSWYQQALGQGPQFIFQYYREEENGRGNFPPRFSGLQFPNYSSELNVNALELDDSALYLCASSRTSGEKDEQFFGPGTRLTVL.

The J gene is TRBJ2-7, the V gene TRBV6-2 or TRBV6-3, with D uncertain. The CDR3 sequence is 12 residues long. Between the trimmed V and J ends, which lost 3 bases and 6 bases, there was a span of 9 bases. Germline V gene sequence: CDR1 MNHEY, CDR2 SVGEGT. Here the CDR3 DNA reads TGTGCCAGCAGTTATAGCCAGAGCGAGCAGTACTTC. This translates into CASSYSQSEQYF.

This clonotype was recorded a few times. The chain joins TRBV27 to TRBJ1-5; possibly TRBD1 for D (5 bases). This CDR3 has 14 residues. The ends were cut back, 4 bases at V and 4 bases at J, with 11 bases in the middle. Germline V gene data show CDR1 as MNHEY and CDR2 as SMNVEV (reference sequence). The DNA of the CDR3 is TGTGCCAGCAGTTGGGGACCCCCTAATCAGCCCCAGCATTTT. It is translated as CASSWGPPNQPQHF.

This clonotype was counted at least ten times. This chain joins TRBV20-1 and TRBJ1-6; 8 nucleotides agree with TRBD1. V was clipped by 0 bases and J by 0 bases; unmatched bases: 7. Germline V gives CDR1 DFQATT, CDR2 SNEGSKA (reference sequence). The CDR3 extends over 18 amino acids. CDR3 in amino acids: CSARDSGQGVSYNSPLHF. The CDR3 DNA sequence: TGCAGTGCTAGAGATTCCGGACAGGGTGTCTCCTATAATTCACCCCTCCACTTT.

The chain couples TRBV5-6 to TRBJ1-5, with D possibly TRBD1 on 5 matching bases. The CDR3 is 14 amino acids. Between the trimmed V and J ends, which lost 0 bases and 5 bases, there was a span of 9 bases. Germline lookup yields CDR1 SGHDT and CDR2 YYEEEE. The CDR3 DNA sequence: TGTGCCAGCAGCTTGGGGGGCTGGGATCAGCCCCAGCATTTT. This codes for CASSLGGWDQPQHF.

This clonotype appeared a few times. The chain is built from TRBV20-1 and TRBJ1-5, with D perhaps TRBD1 (6 bases). Germline-derived CDR1 and CDR2 are DFQATT and SNEGSKA (reference sequence). V was clipped by 4 bases and J by 2 bases, with 6 bases between them. CDR3 length: 12 residues. Written as DNA, the CDR3 is TGCAGTGCTAACAGGGGCAATCAGCCCCAGCATTTT. It is translated as CSANRGNQPQHF.

This clonotype has just a few counts. The V call is TRBV7-6, the J call TRBJ1-4; 7 positions agree with TRBD1. Trimming removed 5 bases from V and 10 bases from J; junction bases left unmatched: 7. The germline CDR1 and CDR2 sequences are SGHVS and FNYEAQ. The CDR3 is made up of 13 amino acids. CDR3 region: CASSTGAGGKLFF. The CDR3 DNA is TGTGCCAGCAGCACAGGGGCGGGGGGAAAACTGTTTTTT.

This clonotype was detected only a few times. The chain joins TRBV27 to TRBJ2-7, with TRBD1 matching over 7 bases. Trimming at V came to 5 bases and at J to 4 bases, leaving 2 bases not matched to a gene. The CDR3 totals 12 residues. Germline CDR1 is MNHEY and CDR2 is SMNVEV (reference sequence). The DNA of the CDR3 is TGTGCCAGCAGTATGACAGGGTACGAGCAGTACTTC. Translation: CASSMTGYEQYF.

This clonotype was picked up many times. CDR3 region: CASSRRGSGGQDEQFF. The CDR3, as DNA: TGTGCCAGCAGCCGGAGGGGTAGCGGGGGACAAGATGAGCAGTTCTTC. The chain uses TRBV7-6 and TRBJ2-1; TRBD2 matches 9 bases. V lost 5 bases, J lost 8 bases, and 13 bases stayed unmatched. CDR3 length: 16 residues. Germline CDR1 SGHVS, CDR2 FNYEAQ.